This is a list of T cell receptor beta chains from one sample in a study of T cells after yellow fever vaccination. TCRdb redid the calling of the 5' RACE reads with MiXCR, one entry per CDR3 protein. This sample has 50,000 to 60,000 distinct CDR3 sequences; about 5.6% occur once, and the top ten carry around a third. Sequenced material: PBMCs, either bulk or a sorted T-cell subset (CD4+, CD8+, memory, or dextramer-sorted; not recorded which), taken on the day of the yellow fever booster vaccination. The receptors stem from a man aged 18 to 29 who received the YFV17D yellow fever vaccine. Each CDR3 is given with its conserved first and last residue. Each record gives: D gene, clone size, V gene, J gene, CDR3 protein, CDR3 DNA. The D gene is left open where the match is weak. Clone size is not always given. Where it is, it says once, few, many or a class for expanded clones.

-	many	TRBV5-1	TRBJ2-5	CASSLGQKETQYF	TGCGCCAGCAGCTTGGGGCAGAAAGAGACCCAGTACTTC
TRBD1	many	TRBV11-2	TRBJ1-1	CASSSEQGMNTEAFF	TGTGCCAGCAGCTCGGAACAGGGGATGAACACTGAAGCTTTCTTT
-	few	TRBV7-2	TRBJ2-7	CASSYYREQYF	TGTGCCAGCAGCTACTACCGCGAGCAGTACTTC
-	-	TRBV30	TRBJ2-4	CAWSVKVGASGIQYF	TGTGCCTGGAGTGTGAAGGTCGGGGCCTCTGGCATTCAGTACTTC
-	few	TRBV5-6	TRBJ1-5	CASSLAYRGPLSNQPQHF	TGTGCCAGCAGCTTGGCCTATCGGGGCCCTCTTAGCAATCAGCCCCAGCATTTT
-	many	TRBV20-1	TRBJ1-2	CSAPGGYGYTF	TGCAGTGCCCCCGGGGGTTATGGCTACACCTTC
TRBD1	-	TRBV7-9	TRBJ1-3	CASSRIDRVSGNTIYF	TGTGCCAGCAGCCGCATCGACAGGGTCTCTGGAAACACCATATATTTT
-	many	TRBV7-9	TRBJ2-5	CASSFFGGRRETQYF	TGTGCCAGCAGCTTTTTCGGGGGGCGTCGAGAGACCCAGTACTTC
-	many	TRBV29-1	TRBJ2-5	CSGRERGTLVETQYF	TGCAGCGGCAGGGAAAGGGGGACTCTTGTGGAGACCCAGTACTTC
-	many	TRBV20-1	TRBJ1-1	CSARESNGRTEAFF	TGCAGTGCTAGAGAGTCGAACGGGAGGACTGAAGCTTTCTTT
-	many	TRBV5-1	TRBJ1-1	CASSLEGLNTEAFF	TGCGCCAGCAGCTTGGAGGGGTTGAACACTGAAGCTTTCTTT
-	many	TRBV7-9	TRBJ2-2	CASSITGFTGELFF	TGTGCCAGCAGCATAACAGGATTCACCGGGGAGCTGTTTTTT
-	-	TRBV13	TRBJ1-5	CASSHQGQPQHF	TGTGCCAGCAGCCACCAAGGGCAGCCCCAGCATTTT
-	few	TRBV27	TRBJ2-2	CASSLWGNTGELFF	TGTGCCAGCAGTTTATGGGGAAACACCGGGGAGCTGTTTTTT
TRBD2	many	TRBV7-2	TRBJ2-2	CASSRASGGAPGELFF	TGTGCCAGCAGCCGCGCTAGCGGGGGGGCTCCCGGGGAGCTGTTTTTT
TRBD1	few	TRBV15	TRBJ2-1	CATSRDPGQGLSGEDEQFF	TGTGCCACCAGCAGAGACCCGGGACAGGGCCTTTCGGGGGAGGATGAGCAGTTCTTC
-	many	TRBV5-1	TRBJ1-2	CASSLNSYYTF	TGCGCCAGCAGCTTGAACAGTTACTACACCTTC
-	few	TRBV5-1	TRBJ2-2	CASSFGAPTGELFF	TGCGCCAGCAGCTTCGGGGCGCCCACCGGGGAGCTGTTTTTT
TRBD2	many	TRBV20-1	TRBJ2-3	CSARDQRLAGTLSTDTQYF	TGCAGTGCTAGAGATCAGAGACTAGCGGGAACCCTGAGCACAGATACGCAGTATTTT
-	-	TRBV19	TRBJ2-6	CASSKAGLGFNVLTF	TGTGCCAGTAGTAAGGCAGGGCTAGGGTTCAACGTCCTGACTTTC
-	-	TRBV5-1	TRBJ1-3	CASSLKFGNTIYF	TGCGCCAGCAGCTTAAAGTTTGGGAACACCATATATTTT
TRBD2	many	TRBV4-2	TRBJ2-1	CASSHQLAGGPNEQFF	TGTGCCAGCAGCCACCAACTAGCGGGGGGCCCCAATGAGCAGTTCTTC
-	many	TRBV7-3	TRBJ2-1	CASSWGGGGEQFF	TGTGCCAGCAGCTGGGGGGGAGGGGGTGAGCAGTTCTTC
-	-	TRBV12-3/TRBV12-4	TRBJ2-3	CASGVFGEADTQYF	TGTGCCAGCGGCGTTTTCGGGGAGGCAGATACGCAGTATTTT
TRBD1	many	TRBV12-3/TRBV12-4	TRBJ2-1	CASCHPGQGDNEQFF	TGTGCCAGCTGCCACCCGGGACAGGGGGACAATGAGCAGTTCTTC
-	many	TRBV6-5	TRBJ2-7	CASSRGQYEQYF	TGTGCCAGCAGTCGGGGTCAGTACGAGCAGTACTTC
TRBD1	few	TRBV7-9	TRBJ1-1	CASSLPYRQGAYGAFF	TGTGCCAGCAGCCTACCTTATCGGCAGGGGGCTTACGGAGCTTTCTTT
-	many	TRBV6-2/TRBV6-3	TRBJ2-7	CASSYGLSYEQYF	TGTGCCAGCAGTTACGGCCTTTCCTACGAGCAGTACTTC
-	many	TRBV7-8	TRBJ2-3	CASSFRGLTDTQYF	TGTGCCAGCAGCTTTAGGGGCCTAACAGATACGCAGTATTTT
-	many	TRBV15	TRBJ1-6	CATSRDSGPGPLHF	TGTGCCACCAGCAGAGACAGCGGGCCCGGTCCCCTCCACTTT
TRBD2	many	TRBV4-1	TRBJ2-5	CASSQDKLWGGQETQYF	TGCGCCAGCAGCCAAGATAAGTTGTGGGGGGGGCAAGAGACCCAGTACTTC
-	many	TRBV20-1	TRBJ1-5	CSARAGGNQPQHF	TGCAGTGCTAGAGCGGGGGGTAATCAGCCCCAGCATTTT
TRBD2	-	TRBV19	TRBJ2-1	CASTLAGAGADNEQFF	TGTGCCAGTACCCTAGCAGGAGCGGGGGCGGACAATGAGCAGTTCTTC
-	many	TRBV7-9	TRBJ2-1	CASSPPQGSRLYNEQFF	TGTGCCAGCAGCCCGCCGCAGGGGTCTAGGCTCTACAATGAGCAGTTCTTC
TRBD1	many	TRBV12-3/TRBV12-4	TRBJ1-1	CASSSTGTGQLNTEAFF	TGTGCCAGCAGTTCCACAGGGACAGGGCAACTGAACACTGAAGCTTTCTTT
-	-	TRBV7-8	TRBJ1-5	CASSLAFRGGEPQHF	TGTGCCAGCAGCTTAGCTTTCAGGGGTGGGGAGCCCCAGCATTTT
-	many	TRBV4-3	TRBJ1-2	CASSQGVGGAPYGYTF	TGCGCCAGCAGCCAAGGAGTAGGAGGGGCACCTTATGGCTACACCTTC
TRBD1	few	TRBV6-2/TRBV6-3	TRBJ1-5	CASRGQGARPQHF	TGTGCCAGCAGGGGACAGGGGGCAAGGCCCCAGCATTTT
-	many	TRBV12-3/TRBV12-4	TRBJ1-2	CASSLVPGDGYTF	TGTGCCAGCAGTTTAGTACCCGGGGATGGCTACACCTTC
-	few	TRBV3-1	TRBJ2-3	CASSQDGPVGDTQYF	TGTGCCAGCAGCCAAGATGGGCCGGTGGGGGATACGCAGTATTTT
-	many	TRBV6-5	TRBJ2-3	CASTPRTGVGDTQYF	TGTGCCAGCACTCCCAGGACCGGGGTGGGAGATACGCAGTATTTT
TRBD2	few	TRBV6-5	TRBJ2-1	CASSLGGLAGGLSYNEQFF	TGTGCCAGCAGTCTAGGGGGACTAGCGGGGGGACTCTCCTACAATGAGCAGTTCTTC
-	few	TRBV5-6	TRBJ2-1	CASSLGSSEQFF	TGTGCCAGCAGCTTGGGATCGTCTGAGCAGTTCTTC
-	-	TRBV10-1	TRBJ2-7	CASSGEDEQYF	TGCGCCAGCAGTGGGGAGGACGAGCAGTACTTC
TRBD2	few	TRBV6-6	TRBJ2-3	CASSYSRDGGGATDTQYF	TGTGCCAGCAGTTACTCGCGGGATGGCGGGGGGGCGACAGATACGCAGTATTTT
-	many	TRBV9	TRBJ1-6	CASSVTGLRNSPLHF	TGTGCCAGCAGCGTCACAGGGTTGCGGAATTCACCCCTCCACTTT
-	-	TRBV5-1	TRBJ1-3	CASYSVRGSAIYF	TGCGCCAGCTACTCCGTCCGGGGGTCGGCCATATATTTT
-	few	TRBV7-9	TRBJ2-5	CASSYEPGQDPGETQYF	TGTGCCAGCAGCTATGAACCTGGGCAGGACCCGGGGGAGACCCAGTACTTC
-	many	TRBV7-9	TRBJ2-3	CASSVRTDTQYF	TGTGCCAGCAGCGTCCGGACAGATACGCAGTATTTT
-	-	TRBV14	TRBJ1-2	CASSQSQTANYGYTF	TGTGCCAGCAGCCAATCCCAAACAGCTAACTATGGCTACACCTTC